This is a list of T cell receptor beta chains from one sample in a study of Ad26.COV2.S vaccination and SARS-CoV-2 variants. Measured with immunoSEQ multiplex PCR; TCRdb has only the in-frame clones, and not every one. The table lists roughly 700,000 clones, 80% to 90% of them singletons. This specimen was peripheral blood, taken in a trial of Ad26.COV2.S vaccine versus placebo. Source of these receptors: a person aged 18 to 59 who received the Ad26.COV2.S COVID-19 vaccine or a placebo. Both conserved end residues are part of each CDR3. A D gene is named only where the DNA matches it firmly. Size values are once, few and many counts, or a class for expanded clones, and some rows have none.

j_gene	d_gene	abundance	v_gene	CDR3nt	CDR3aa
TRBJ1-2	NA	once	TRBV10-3	TGTGCCATCCCCAGGGAGACCTATGGCTACACCTTC	CAIPRETYGYTF
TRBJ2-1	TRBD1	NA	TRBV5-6	TGTGCCAGCAGCTCGGACAGGGGGTACAATGAGCAGTTCTTC	CASSSDRGYNEQFF
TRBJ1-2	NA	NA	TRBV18	TGTGCCAGCTCACCAGATTCGGACCCAAATTATGGCTACACCTTC	CASSPDSDPNYGYTF
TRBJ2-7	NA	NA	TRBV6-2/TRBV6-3	TGTGCCAGCAGTTACTCAATGACAGGCCGTACCTCCTACGAGCAGTACTTC	CASSYSMTGRTSYEQYF
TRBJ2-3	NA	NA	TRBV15	TGTGCCACCAGCAGAGAGGGGGATACGCAGTATTTT	CATSREGDTQYF
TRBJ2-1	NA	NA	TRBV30	TGTGCCTGGTCGAAGTTACAAAATGAGCAGTTCTTC	CAWSKLQNEQFF
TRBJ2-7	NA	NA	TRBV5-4	TGTGCCAGCCGAAACAGGGCAGGGGAGCAGTACTTC	CASRNRAGEQYF
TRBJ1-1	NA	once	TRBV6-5	TGTGCCAGCAGGACAGTAACCCGAGCTTTCTTT	CASRTVTRAFF
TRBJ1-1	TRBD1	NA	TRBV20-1	TGCAGTGCTAGTCCCGGGACAGGATACACTGAAGCTTTCTTT	CSASPGTGYTEAFF
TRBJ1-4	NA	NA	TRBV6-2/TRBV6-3	TGTGCCAGCAGTCCCGGGAGGGCTGTGTTTTTT	CASSPGRAVFF
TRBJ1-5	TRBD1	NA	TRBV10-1	TGCGCCAGCAGTGAGAGTAGGGGACAGGGGCTGGGTCAGCCCCAGCATTTT	CASSESRGQGLGQPQHF
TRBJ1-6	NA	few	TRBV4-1	TGCGCCAGCAGCCAAGGACAGTTCCCTAATTCACCCCTCCACTTT	CASSQGQFPNSPLHF
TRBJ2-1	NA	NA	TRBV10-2	TGCGCCAGCCGGTTGAGTGGGGGCGAATACAATGAGCAGTTCTTC	CASRLSGGEYNEQFF
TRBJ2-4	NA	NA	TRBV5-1	TGCGCCAGCAGCCCCGGCCCCCAGGGTCAAAACATTCAGTACTTC	CASSPGPQGQNIQYF
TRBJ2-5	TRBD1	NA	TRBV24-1	TGTGCCACCAGTCCGGGACAGATCTTTTACCAAGAGACCCAGTACTTC	CATSPGQIFYQETQYF
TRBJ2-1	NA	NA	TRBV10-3	TGTGCCATCAAAGGTTCAGGGTGGAATGAGCAGTTCTTC	CAIKGSGWNEQFF
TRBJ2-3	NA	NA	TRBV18	TGTGCCAGCTCACCACCGGGGTTAGATACGCAGTATTTT	CASSPPGLDTQYF
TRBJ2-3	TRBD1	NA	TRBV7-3	TGTGCCAGCAGCCTCGACAGGGTGGCAGATACGCAGTATTTT	CASSLDRVADTQYF
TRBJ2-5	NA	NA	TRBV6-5	TGTGCCAGCAGCGCGGCCCTGTCCTTCCAGACCCAGTACTTC	CASSAALSFQTQYF
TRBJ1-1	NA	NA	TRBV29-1	TGCAGCGTTGAGGGGTCCCGGAACACTGAAGCTTTCTTT	CSVEGSRNTEAFF
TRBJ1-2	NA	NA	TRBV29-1	TGCACCCACGGATGGGTTAGGGTCCCGAACTATGGCTACACCTTC	CTHGWVRVPNYGYTF
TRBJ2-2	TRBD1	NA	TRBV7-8	TGTGCCAGCAGCGTCGGACAGGGGGCAACCGGGGAGCTGTTTTTT	CASSVGQGATGELFF